A selection of T cell receptor beta chains follows, all from one sample in a study of cytomegalovirus exposure and HLA in healthy donors. The table came from immunoSEQ multiplex PCR; TCRdb's copy has only in-frame clones and leaves some out. The table records about 110,000 clones, 74% of them present only once. The sample was PBMCs. The receptors derive from a man between 50 and 59 years old in good health and CMV-seropositive. The CDR3 runs from the conserved cysteine through the conserved F or W. Each record gives: D gene, clone size, V gene, J gene, CDR3 DNA, CDR3 protein. The D gene is left open where the match is weak. Some rows mark clone size as missing; the rest say once, few, many or name a class of expanded clone.

TRBD1	once	TRBV5-8	TRBJ2-7	TGTGCCAGCCTAGACAGGGGCCATTTTCAATACGAGCAGTACTTC	CASLDRGHFQYEQYF
.	.	TRBV2	TRBJ1-3	TGTGCCAGCACTCAGACGGGGAACACCATATATTTT	CASTQTGNTIYF
TRBD1	few	TRBV30	TRBJ1-2	TGTGCCAAAGGCGGGACAGAAAATGGCTACACCTTC	CAKGGTENGYTF
.	.	TRBV14	TRBJ1-2	TGTGCCAGCAGCCTAAAGGGGGAACTAGGCTACACCTTC	CASSLKGELGYTF
.	.	TRBV7-8	TRBJ1-5	TGTGCCAGCAGCTTAGAAGTAGCGGCGGGAAATCAGCCCCAGCATTTT	CASSLEVAAGNQPQHF
TRBD2	once	TRBV19	TRBJ2-3	TGTGCCAGTAGTCCCTGGGTAGCGGGTAGCACAGATACGCAGTATTTT	CASSPWVAGSTDTQYF
.	.	TRBV15	TRBJ1-1	TGTGCCACCAGCAGAGCGAAGGGGACTGAAGCTTTCTTT	CATSRAKGTEAFF
.	.	TRBV7-9	TRBJ2-3	TGTGCCAGCAGCCTAAGTAAGCGGGATACGCAGTATTTT	CASSLSKRDTQYF
TRBD1	.	TRBV5-6	TRBJ2-5	TGTGCCAGCAGCTTGATCACCGGGACAGGGAAAGAGACCCAGTACTTC	CASSLITGTGKETQYF
.	.	TRBV5-4	TRBJ2-2	TGTGCCAGCAGCTCGGGAGCGGGGAACACCGGGGAGCTGTTTTTT	CASSSGAGNTGELFF
TRBD2	.	TRBV7-8	TRBJ2-2	TGTGCCAGCAGCTTATTAGGACTAGCGGGGGTGTTCGGCACCGGGGAGCTGTTTTTT	CASSLLGLAGVFGTGELFF
.	.	TRBV6-1	TRBJ2-6	TGTGCCAGCAGTGGCCAGGTCGGGGCCAACGTCCTGACTTTC	CASSGQVGANVLTF
.	.	TRBV6-1	TRBJ1-4	TGTGCCAGCACCGGGGGGGCAGTAACTAATGAAAAACTGTTTTTT	CASTGGAVTNEKLFF
TRBD1	.	TRBV7-9	TRBJ1-2	TGTGCCAGCAGCTTAGGATGGTCAGGGGGAAACTATGGCTACACCTTC	CASSLGWSGGNYGYTF
.	.	TRBV6-1	TRBJ2-5	TGTGCCAGCATCGGCCAAGAGACCCAGTACTTC	CASIGQETQYF
TRBD1	.	TRBV5-1	TRBJ1-2	TGCGCCAGCAGCCCGGACAGGACGCTGGGAGGCTACACCTTC	CASSPDRTLGGYTF
TRBD1	once	TRBV5-1	TRBJ1-2	TGCGCCAGCAGCTCAATACAGGGGGTAGATGGCTACACCTTC	CASSSIQGVDGYTF
.	few	TRBV7-6	TRBJ2-6	TGTGCCAGCAGCTTAGGATCCGGGGGACCCTCTGGGGCCAACGTCCTGACTTTC	CASSLGSGGPSGANVLTF
TRBD1	.	TRBV5-5	TRBJ2-5	TGTGCCAGCAGCTTGGCAAGGACAGGGTCAGAGACCCAGTACTTC	CASSLARTGSETQYF
TRBD1	.	TRBV5-6	TRBJ2-7	TGTGCCAGCAGCTTGGTATGGGACAGAGACTACGAGCAGTACTTC	CASSLVWDRDYEQYF
TRBD1	.	TRBV30	TRBJ1-4	TGTGCCTGGAGTGTACTGACAGGGGGGGAAAAACTGTTTTTT	CAWSVLTGGEKLFF
.	few	TRBV2	TRBJ2-5	TGTGCCAGCAGTGAAATCGGAGAGACCCAGTACTTC	CASSEIGETQYF
.	few	TRBV27	TRBJ1-5	TGTGCCAGCAGTTTATCGGGGGCGGGTCAGCCCCAGCATTTT	CASSLSGAGQPQHF
TRBD1	.	TRBV15	TRBJ1-5	TGTGCCACCAGCAGAGGCAGGACAGGGGCCCTTAATCAGCCCCAGCATTTT	CATSRGRTGALNQPQHF
TRBD1	.	TRBV27	TRBJ1-1	TGTGCCAGCAGTTTCGACAGGGGCCTGAACACTGAAGCTTTCTTT	CASSFDRGLNTEAFF
TRBD2	.	TRBV7-8	TRBJ2-1	TGTGCCAGCAGCTTAGTTATGGGGTCTAGCGGGGGGGCCGAGTTCTTC	CASSLVMGSSGGAEFF
TRBD2	.	TRBV2	TRBJ2-3	TGTGCCAGCAGCAGATCTAGCGGCTCCACAGATACGCAGTATTTT	CASSRSSGSTDTQYF
.	few	TRBV7-9	TRBJ1-4	TGTGCCAGCCGAGGGTGGACTAATGAAAAACTGTTTTTT	CASRGWTNEKLFF